Sequencing of this TCR beta chain was carried out in a study of T-cell memory formation after mild COVID-19. TCRdb redid the calling of the 5' RACE reads with MiXCR, one entry per CDR3 protein. The repertoire includes just over 350,000 distinct CDR3 sequences, around an eighth of them detected once, and around a fifth sits in the top ten. Looked up from germline, CDR1 is SGHRS and CDR2 is YFSETQ. Between the trimmed V and J ends, which lost 4 bases and 7 bases, there was a span of 11 bases. The CDR3 consists of 13 residues. The receptor was derived from a man in his late teens or twenties who had mild COVID-19 (a few samples of this study predate the infection). Cell type and time point are not known. The chain has TRBV5-1 and TRBJ2-2, with D maybe TRBD1 (5 bases). The specimen sequenced was PBMCs or a T cell subset sorted from them (not recorded which). The chain's CDR3 is CASSETVNGELFF. The DNA of the CDR3 is TGCGCCAGCAGCGAGACAGTAAACGGGGAGCTGTTTTTT.